The table lists the clone carrying this T cell receptor beta chain with a few counts. In germline, CDR1 is DFQATT, CDR2 SNEGSKA (reference sequence). V lost 7 bases and J lost 4, with 16 bases in between. This CDR3 has 14 amino acids. From the 5' RACE reads, TCRdb called clonotypes with MiXCR, one entry per CDR3 protein. The sample includes about 42,000 distinct CDR3 sequences, approximately 30% of them seen just once. The receptor's source is a female donor with breast cancer. Sequenced sample: tumor-infiltrating memory CD4+ T cells sorted from the breast tumor. This sample's subset: memory CD4+ T cells, CD4+CD45RO+CD25-. The J gene is TRBJ2-2, the V gene TRBV20-1; D not certain. The CDR3 sequence: CSVERPGTTGELFF. The DNA of the CDR3 is TGCAGTGTCGAGAGACCAGGTACCACCGGGGAGCTGTTTTTT.